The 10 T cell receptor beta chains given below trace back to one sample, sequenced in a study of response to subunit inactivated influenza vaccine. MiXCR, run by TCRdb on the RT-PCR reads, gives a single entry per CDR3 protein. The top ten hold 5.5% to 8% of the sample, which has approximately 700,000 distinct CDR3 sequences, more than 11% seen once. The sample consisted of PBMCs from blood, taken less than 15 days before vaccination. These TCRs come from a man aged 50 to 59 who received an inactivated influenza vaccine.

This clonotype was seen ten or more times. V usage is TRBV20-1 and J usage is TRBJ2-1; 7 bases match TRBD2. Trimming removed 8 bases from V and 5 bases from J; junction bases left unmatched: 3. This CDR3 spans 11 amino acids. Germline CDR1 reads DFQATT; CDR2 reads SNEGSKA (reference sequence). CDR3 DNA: TGCAGTAGCGGGACTCACAATGAGCAGTTCTTC. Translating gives CSSGTHNEQFF.

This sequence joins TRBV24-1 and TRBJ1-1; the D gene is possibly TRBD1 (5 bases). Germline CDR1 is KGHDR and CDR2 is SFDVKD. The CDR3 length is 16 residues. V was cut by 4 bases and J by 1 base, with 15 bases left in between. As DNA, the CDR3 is TGTGCCACCAGTGAACCCGGACAAGGAGGGAACACTGAAGCTTTCTTT. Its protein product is CATSEPGQGGNTEAFF.

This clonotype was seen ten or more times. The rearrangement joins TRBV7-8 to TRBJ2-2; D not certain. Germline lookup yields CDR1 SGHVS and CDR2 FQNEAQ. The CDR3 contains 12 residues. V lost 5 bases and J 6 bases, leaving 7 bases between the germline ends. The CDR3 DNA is TGTGCCAGCAGCCCCACCCCCGGGGAGCTGTTTTTT. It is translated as CASSPTPGELFF. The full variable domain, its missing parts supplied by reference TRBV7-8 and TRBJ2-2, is GAGVSQSPRYKVAKRGQDVALRCDPISGHVSLFWYQQALGQGPEFLTYFQNEAQLDKSGLPSDRFFAERPEGSVSTLKIQRTQQEDSAVYLCASSPTPGELFFGEGSRLTVL.

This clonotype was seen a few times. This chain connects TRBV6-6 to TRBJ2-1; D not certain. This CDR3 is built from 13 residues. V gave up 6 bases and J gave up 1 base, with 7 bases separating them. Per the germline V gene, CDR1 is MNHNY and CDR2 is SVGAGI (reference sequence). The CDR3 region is CASRAKSYNEQFF. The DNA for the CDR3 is TGTGCCAGCAGGGCAAAATCCTACAATGAGCAGTTCTTC.

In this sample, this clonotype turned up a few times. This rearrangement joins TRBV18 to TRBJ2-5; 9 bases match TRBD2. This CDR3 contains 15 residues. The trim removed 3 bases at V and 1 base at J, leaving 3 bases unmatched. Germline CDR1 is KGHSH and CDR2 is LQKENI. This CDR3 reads CASSPSSGTQETQYF. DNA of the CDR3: TGTGCCAGCTCACCCTCTAGCGGGACCCAAGAGACCCAGTACTTC.

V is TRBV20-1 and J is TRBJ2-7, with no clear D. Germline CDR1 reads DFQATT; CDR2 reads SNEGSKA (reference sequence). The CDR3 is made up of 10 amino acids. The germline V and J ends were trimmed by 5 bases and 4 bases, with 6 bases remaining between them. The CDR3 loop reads CSAFTYEQYF. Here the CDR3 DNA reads TGCAGTGCTTTTACGTACGAGCAGTACTTC.

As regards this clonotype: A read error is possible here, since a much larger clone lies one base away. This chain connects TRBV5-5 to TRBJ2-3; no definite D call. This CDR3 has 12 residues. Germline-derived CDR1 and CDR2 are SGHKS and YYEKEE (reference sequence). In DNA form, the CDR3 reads TGTGCCAGCAGCTTCACTGCAGATACGCAGAATTTT. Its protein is CASSFTADTQNF.

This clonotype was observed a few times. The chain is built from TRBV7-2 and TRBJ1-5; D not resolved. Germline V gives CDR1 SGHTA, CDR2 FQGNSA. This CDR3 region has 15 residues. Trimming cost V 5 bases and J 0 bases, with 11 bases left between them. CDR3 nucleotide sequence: TGTGCCAGCAGCCTGGAACCCCTTAGCAATCAGCCCCAGCATTTT. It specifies CASSLEPLSNQPQHF.

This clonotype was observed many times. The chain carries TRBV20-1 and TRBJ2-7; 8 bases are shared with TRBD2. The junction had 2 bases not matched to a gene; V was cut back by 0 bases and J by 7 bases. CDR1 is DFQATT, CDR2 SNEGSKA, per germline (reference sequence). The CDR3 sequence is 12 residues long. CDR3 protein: CSARDGRGEQYF. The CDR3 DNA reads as TGCAGTGCTAGAGACGGGAGGGGAGAGCAGTACTTC.

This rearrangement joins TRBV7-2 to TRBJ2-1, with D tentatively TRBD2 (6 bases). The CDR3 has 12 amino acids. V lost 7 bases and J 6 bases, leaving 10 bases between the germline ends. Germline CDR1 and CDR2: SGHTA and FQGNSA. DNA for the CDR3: TGTGCCAGCATGAGGGGAGGCAATGAGCAGTTCTTC. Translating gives CASMRGGNEQFF.